This entry describes one T cell receptor beta chain. The sample originates from a study of tissue T cells after allogeneic stem cell transplantation. The ends were cut back, 2 bases at V and 10 bases at J, with 8 bases in the middle. Germline CDR1 reads MDHEN; CDR2 reads SYDVKM. The length of the CDR3 is 11 residues. TCRbeta CDR3 was sequenced at survey depth with template counts. TCRdb keeps only in-frame clones here, not all; method: immunoSEQ multiplex PCR. The repertoire includes some 25,000 clones, roughly 89% of them detected once, and more than 1.5% sits in the top ten. The TCR was taken from a male donor at least 60 years old who later had graft-versus-host disease after an allogeneic stem cell transplant. The chain uses TRBV28 and TRBJ2-5, with TRBD2 as a possible D gene (5 bases). Sequencing was performed on blood, taken before transplantation. The CDR3 sequence is CASSLRGSQYF. For the CDR3, the DNA is TGTGCCAGCAGTTTACGGGGTAGCCAGTACTTC.